This T cell receptor (beta chain) was sequenced in a study of cytomegalovirus exposure and HLA in healthy donors (dated by TCRdb to between 2016 and 2019). The study in broad terms: In an earlier analysis of approximately 500 of the donors, approximately 300 Gb of sequence data and some 100 million unique TCR beta sequences from 180 million or so T cells were reported. The T cell repertoires of under 700 subjects were profiled by immunosequencing and related to cytomegalovirus serostatus. Along with the roughly 670-subject first cohort, a separate validation cohort of over a hundred different subjects was used. The study aimed to test whether cataloging public T cell receptors could reveal signatures of past pathogen exposure. Rather than drawing on any new phenotypic data, the later analysis identified candidate immune exposures from TCR beta sequences and the way those sequences occurred across donors. To decide whether each TCR beta V gene segment behaved as functional or pseudogenic, an earlier analysis of fewer than 750 of the donors relied on high-throughput TCR beta sequencing. A few DR-DQ haplotypes were treated as single units for association and clustering because of strong linkage in the cohort. Every discovery cohort repertoire had been produced on one sequencing platform. An early release that covered roughly 600 HLA-typed donors contained approximately 300 gigabases of sequencing data and 70 million to 100 million unique TCR sequences. Genome-wide SNP genotypes for about 65% of the roughly 700 donors were used in a later genetic analysis, which treated that subset as a discovery cohort. Donor age, sex, ethnicity and CMV serostatus were compiled together with the repertoire data. HLA typing covered class I and class II loci at four-digit resolution. A later analysis re-analyzed previously published TCR beta repertoires from approximately 700 donors and added high-resolution HLA genotyping to study TCR occurrence patterns. Typing coverage varied by locus: roughly 620-640 donors for A, B, C, DRB1 and DQB1; about 520 for DQA1; over 600 for DPA1; fewer than 480 for DPB1. High-throughput TCR immunosequencing, statistical association of individual TCRs with disease status, and machine learning were combined to predict cytomegalovirus infection status. Of the 350 to 400 genotyped donors, roughly 85% fell in the genetic ancestry cluster associated with self-reported Caucasian donors. Among 350 to 400 genotyped donors of the cohort, an average of approximately 240,000 unique TCR beta nucleotide sequences were sequenced per donor, 15% to 20% of them non-productive. Points the paper makes about the study in general: Sequencing depth was assumed to be roughly uniform across donors in the presence/absence analyses, though that assumption may not hold. In a later analysis, TCR association rates were found to vary across HLA loci, with the most associated TCRs seen for DRB1 alleles and the fewest for HLA-C alleles. The earlier analysis of a few hundred of the donors excluded roughly 17 rarely observed V segments, including chromosome 9 orphons, because counts were too low. The cohort was sequenced for TCR beta chains only, and without alpha or paired-chain data the features that could be detected were limited. Because HLA typing was missing for some donors at each locus, association tests included only the typed subset. An association between a missense DCLRE1C variant and V-gene and J-gene trimming of TCR beta chains was found in a later genetic analysis and replicated in an independent cohort. In a later analysis, HLA-associated TCR beta chains were found to be more clonally expanded and to have lower generation probabilities than equally common non-associated chains. A later analysis reported that several top co-occurrence clusters appeared linked to parvovirus B19, influenza, CMV and Epstein-Barr virus. The classifier was reported to diagnose cytomegalovirus status with high specificity and sensitivity in both the original cohort and the validation cohort. Strong co-occurrence of HLA alleles, especially DR and DQ, made assigning TCR associations to individual alleles difficult. A total of 150 to 200 TCR beta chains were listed by the study as associated with cytomegalovirus. The only immune exposure information available for the cohort was CMV serostatus. While some public TCRs were present in many individuals, most TCR sequences turned up only very rarely across donors. Linkage disequilibrium might explain the correlated functional status among segregating V segments, but an unknown experimental factor could not be ruled out. At a false discovery rate of 0.05, a later analysis linked roughly 17,000 TCR beta sequences to specific HLA alleles. An earlier analysis of 587 of the donors showed that most TCR beta V segments appeared in productive rearrangements either about 90% or about 30% of the time, which broadly matched IMGT annotations. It was suggested by the authors that the approach could potentially be generalized to other disease states and immunological phenotypes. According to a later genetic analysis, donors in an Asian-associated ancestry cluster had fewer N-insertions in productive TCRs than the roughly 700-donor mean. Because the 87-base-pair reads could not distinguish some IMGT-functional V segments, including TRBV6-2 and TRBV6-3, those segments were excluded. According to a later analysis, most CMV-associated TCR beta chains appeared to be HLA-restricted, and the HLA associations seemed to be driven largely by CMV exposure. In vitro tests confirmed that a few of the cytomegalovirus-associated TCR beta chains recognize cytomegalovirus antigens. A cluster of highly shared sequence variants was judged likely to be a technical artifact of the sequencing pipeline. A further reported finding was that TCR beta sequences accurately predicted the HLA-A and HLA-B alleles for most subjects in the first cohort.

Regarding this clone: Its antigen is still unknown. No base qualities exist here, and no much larger clone lies one base off it.

V and J lose 1 base and 0 bases, and a span of 11 bases separates them. Per the germline V gene, SQVTM is the CDR1 and ANQGSEA is the CDR2. The CDR3, cysteine through phenylalanine, is 15 amino acids long. The CDR3 DNA has 45 bases and is translated from base 1. Receptor libraries were prepared by the immunoSEQ multiplex PCR assay. For the multiplex PCR, a mixture combining 60 forward primers for TCR Vbeta segments and 13 reverse primers for TCR Jbeta segments was used. Amplification of the CDR3 region of rearranged TCR beta genes was performed with a multiplex PCR assay on genomic DNA. The Illumina HiSeq System was used to sequence the amplified TCR beta libraries as 87-base-pair reads. Concerning the study's data processing: Across the roughly 670 repertoires, a later analysis counted roughly 77 million unique TCR beta chains, around 11 million of which were shared by at least two donors. To remove PCR and sequencing errors, raw reads were error-corrected and collapsed into unique sequences using a nearest-neighbor algorithm that merged closely related sequences. CDR3 sequences were aligned to IMGT reference sequences to assign V, D and J gene segments. For a sequence to be retained, a match of at least six nucleotides was required to both a V gene segment and a J gene segment. Rearrangements were classified as productive when the CDR3 lacked stop codons and remained in frame with V and J, and all other rearrangements were classified as non-productive. Following IMGT convention, CDR3 was defined as the stretch from the second conserved V-encoded cysteine up to the conserved J-encoded phenylalanine. The earlier analysis of about 590 of the donors excluded sequences that lacked an unambiguous match to a single V gene segment. In an earlier analysis of several hundred of the donors, a V segment was called functional when productive rearrangements were above 56.7%, and segregating when the standard deviation between donors exceeded 5%. A statistical classification framework was developed to diagnose cytomegalovirus status using the catalog of TCR beta chain sequences. A later analysis assigned V and J genes by comparing TCR nucleotide sequences with IMGT/GENE-DB human TR gene sequences. A later analysis assigned CDR3 sequences and most-parsimonious VDJ recombination scenarios with the TCRdist pipeline. In a later analysis, each TCR beta chain was defined by its CDR3 amino acid sequence together with its V-gene family, and reads lacking a unique V-gene family were excluded. A later analysis removed 600 or so highly shared, low-generation-probability nucleotide sequences to deal with suspected cross-contamination and a sequencing artifact. For each public chain, a later analysis derived a clonal expansion index from normalized ranks of inferred template counts within each repertoire. In a later analysis, generation probabilities were computed using a VDJ recombination model fitted to out-of-frame rearrangements, and the results were checked against IGoR. In a later analysis, TCR-TCR, TCR-HLA and TCR-CMV co-occurrence was scored with hypergeometric tests, and a repertoire-size bias correction was applied to TCR pairs. A later analysis estimated false discovery rates by permuting HLA or CMV assignments 20 times. In a later analysis, co-occurring TCRs were grouped using DBSCAN, and TCRdist sequence similarity was added for clustering within HLA-allele-positive subsets. Repertoires with fewer than 30,000 or more than 120,000 public chains, plus five repertoires with anomalous nucleotide sharing, were excluded from co-occurrence clustering. Sourced from immuneACCESS, this table was stored by TCRdb with only in-frame sequences that have V and J called. A share of the clones is absent; for the studies checked, an unresolved V gene accounts for under half, and the remainder has no known explanation. The V and J calls and clone size are taken from that table; D and trimming were inferred from the DNA. For this sample there are under 200,000 clones; more than 80% appear just once. Clones ranked in the top ten supply about 13% of the sample.

The cohort was made up of 500 to 850 healthy bone marrow donors. At the time of sampling, every cohort member was nominally healthy, though immune exposures that went unrecorded were likely present. The donor was CMV seronegative and was included in the group of 352 seronegative cohort members. Every donor gave a peripheral blood sample, and the peripheral blood mononuclear cells from that sample were used for TCR beta sequencing. The Qiagen DNeasy Blood Extraction Kit was used to extract genomic DNA from the blood cell samples. The V gene is TRBV29-1 and the J gene is TRBJ2-3; TRBD2 is perhaps the D gene, given 6 matching bases. The sample taken for sequencing was PBMCs. This clonotype was obtained from a woman aged 50 to 60 in good health and CMV-seronegative. The DNA sequence is given as TGCAGCGTTGAAGGAGGACTATCTAGCACAGATACGCAGTATTTT. Its coded protein is CSVEGGLSSTDTQYF.